This T cell receptor (beta chain) stems from a study of cytomegalovirus exposure and HLA in healthy donors. The CDR3 is 16 residues long. V was clipped by 3 bases and J by 5 bases; unmatched bases: 10. Per the germline V gene, CDR1 is SEHNR and CDR2 is FQNEAQ (reference sequence). Use of 60 Vbeta and 13 Jbeta primers characterized the PCR. Sequencing was performed with immunoSEQ multiplex PCR; in TCRdb, only in-frame clones are kept and a portion is missing. Of some 100,000 clones listed, 62% are singletons. Study-wide points: A later analysis reportedly found fewer N-insertions in an Asian-associated ancestry cluster than the approximately 670-donor mean.

This clone was seen just once. Antigen: not known. V gene TRBV7-9 combines with J gene TRBJ2-7; the match to TRBD1 covers 10 bases. The TCR comes from a woman in her 30s in good health and CMV-seropositive. Sequencing used PBMCs. The DNA of the CDR3 is TGTGCCAGCAGCTTCGGGGACAGGGGCCCTTCCGACGAGCAGTACTTC. It codes for CASSFGDRGPSDEQYF.